These 26 T cell receptor beta chains were sequenced from one sample in a study of shared clonotypes between healthy human individuals. Naive-designated CD8 cells lacked CD45RO, were positively enriched for CCR7, and omitted terminally differentiated effector memory CD45RA+ cells. Assay used: immunoSEQ multiplex PCR; TCRdb lists only in-frame clones, some missing. The sample lists about 680,000 clones; 92% were seen once. What was sequenced was naive CD8+ T cells sorted from blood. All receptors come from a man aged 25-45 years in good health.

This chain joins TRBV14 and TRBJ2-7; D might be TRBD2 (6 bases). The CDR3 has 14 amino acids. The germline V gene encodes CDR1 SGHDN and CDR2 FVKESK. Trimming shortened V by 0 bases and J by 6 bases, and 12 bases separated the two germline ends. The CDR3 DNA reads as TGTGCCAGCAGCCAAGACCGGGGAGGCTCCGAGCAGTACTTC. Translation gives CASSQDRGGSEQYF.

This clone has just a few counts. The chain carries TRBV5-6 and TRBJ1-1; D is undetermined. The germline V gene encodes CDR1 SGHDT and CDR2 YYEEEE. The V end lost 3 bases, the J end lost 1 base, and 10 bases lay between the germline ends. This CDR3 is 14 amino acids long. The CDR3 loop is CASSYQTSNTEAFF. The CDR3 bases are TGTGCCAGCAGCTACCAGACGTCGAACACTGAAGCTTTCTTT.

CDR3 DNA: TGTGCCAGCAGCTTGCTAGCGGGAGAATATGAGCAGTTCTTC. It specifies CASSLLAGEYEQFF. The V gene is TRBV5-4, the J gene TRBJ2-1; 10 bases align to TRBD2. Trimming at V came to 1 base and at J to 8 bases, leaving 3 bases not matched to a gene. This CDR3 region has 14 residues. The germline gives CDR1 SGHNT, CDR2 YYREEE (reference sequence).

The chain couples TRBV6-1 to TRBJ2-7, with TRBD1 matching 9 bases. Germline CDR1 and CDR2: MNHNS and SASEGT. V lost 2 bases to trimming and J lost 12 bases; unmatched junction nucleotides: 8. The CDR3 is 13 amino acids. CDR3 residues: CASSETRDRVPYF. DNA of the CDR3: TGTGCCAGCAGTGAAACTAGGGACAGGGTTCCGTACTTC.

This chain links TRBV27 with TRBJ2-4; perhaps TRBD1 as D (6 bases). Per germline, CDR1 MNHEY and CDR2 SMNVEV (reference sequence). Trimming cost V 5 bases and J 3 bases, with 17 bases left between them. The CDR3 extends over 16 amino acids. In DNA, the CDR3 is TGTGCCAGCAGTACAACCAGGGGCCTAGTCAAAAACATTCAGTACTTC. Translation gives CASSTTRGLVKNIQYF.

CDR3 coding DNA: TGTGCCAGCAGCTCACTACAGGGGAGTGAAGCTTTCTTT. Translated, it gives CASSSLQGSEAFF. V and J are TRBV7-7 and TRBJ1-1; the match to TRBD1 covers 7 bases. The junction had 6 bases not matched to a gene; V was cut back by 4 bases and J by 7 bases. In germline, CDR1 is SSHAT, CDR2 FNYEAQ (reference sequence). The length of the CDR3 is 13 residues. The full variable domain, in which reference TRBV7-7 and TRBJ1-1 provide the parts outside the CDR3, is GAGVSQSPRYKVTKRGQDVTLRCDPISSHATLYWYQQALGQGPEFLTYFNYEAQPDKSGLPSDRFSAERPEGSISTLTIQRTEQRDSAMYRCASSSLQGSEAFFGQGTRLTVV.

The chain has TRBV5-3 and TRBJ1-2, with D tentatively TRBD1 (5 bases). TRBV5-3 is an open reading frame whose function is uncertain. CDR3 length: 13 residues. Between the trimmed V and J ends, which lost 4 bases and 5 bases, there was a span of 12 bases. CDR3 residues: CARSPWAGYGYTF. DNA for the CDR3: TGTGCCAGAAGCCCCTGGGCAGGGTATGGCTACACCTTC.

This chain uses TRBV10-1 with TRBJ2-3; TRBD2 aligns across 10 bases. J was trimmed by 10 bases and V by 0 bases; bases with no gene match: 10. The CDR3 is 16 residues long. Germline V CDR1 and CDR2: WNHNN, SYGVQD (reference sequence). Here the CDR3 DNA reads TGCGCCAGCAGTGAGTCTCCAGCGGGAGGGGGGGCTCCGCAGTATTTT. It yields the protein CASSESPAGGGAPQYF.

The V gene is TRBV7-9, the J gene TRBJ2-1; tentatively, D is TRBD2 (6 bases). The CDR3 is 16 amino acids. Deletions cut 8 bases from V and 6 bases from J, with 23 bases between. Germline V gives CDR1 SEHNR, CDR2 FQNEAQ (reference sequence). The CDR3 is CASAGGAAGLPNEQFF. The CDR3 bases are TGTGCCAGCGCGGGCGGGGCAGCGGGCCTGCCCAATGAGCAGTTCTTC.

A remark on this clone: Other DNA sequences within the sample encode an identical CDR3. The chain recombines TRBV19 with TRBJ2-1, with D perhaps matching TRBD1 or TRBD2 (5 bases each). Germline CDR1 reads LNHDA; CDR2 reads SQIVND (reference sequence). V was trimmed by 2 bases and J by 9 bases, leaving 8 bases between them. The CDR3 runs 12 residues. CDR3 sequence (DNA): TGTGCCAGTAGTATAACTAGGGGTGAGCAGTTCTTC. Translating it yields CASSITRGEQFF.

This clone has only one observation. The chain joins TRBV6-1 to TRBJ2-5; D remains ambiguous. Germline V gene sequence: CDR1 MNHNS, CDR2 SASEGT. V shed 2 bases and J shed 2 bases, with 12 bases lying between them. There are 15 residues in the CDR3. CDR3 loop: CASSEFRWDQETQYF. The CDR3 DNA reads TGTGCCAGCAGTGAATTTCGTTGGGATCAAGAGACCCAGTACTTC.

The chain uses TRBV11-2 and TRBJ2-3, with 7 bases matching TRBD1. Germline loops: CDR1 SGHAT, CDR2 FQNNGV. The CDR3 consists of 16 residues. J lost 0 bases, V lost 5 bases, and 8 bases had no gene match. CDR3 coding DNA: TGTGCCAGCAGCCCGGGACAGCTGACTAGCACAGATACGCAGTATTTT. Protein: CASSPGQLTSTDTQYF.

V is TRBV2 and J is TRBJ1-1; a weak D match, TRBD1 (6 bases). The CDR3 sequence is 12 residues long. V dropped 10 bases and J dropped 2 bases, with 11 bases sitting between them. Germline V gene lookup returns CDR1 SNHLY and CDR2 FYNNEI. CDR3 sequence (DNA): TGTGCCACGCAGGGGATAAACACTGAAGCTTTCTTT. This gives the protein CATQGINTEAFF.

As concerns this clone: One junction end does not reproduce the germline sequence, and a read error may be involved. CDR3: CASSSGGSRSSYNEQFF. In DNA form, the CDR3 reads TGTGCCAGCAGTAGTGGGGGGAGCAGGAGCTCCTACAATGAGCAGTTCTTC. V gene TRBV19 combines with J gene TRBJ2-1; maybe TRBD2 (6 bases). Germline CDR1 is LNHDA and CDR2 is SQIVND (reference sequence). CDR3 length: 17 amino acids.

On this clone: The sample has other DNA sequences that encode this CDR3 too. The rearrangement joins TRBV28 to TRBJ2-7, with no clear D. The CDR3 spans 13 residues. The germline gives CDR1 MDHEN, CDR2 SYDVKM. V was pared by 3 bases and J by 1 base, with 7 bases between. The CDR3 protein is CASSFSGSYEQYF. CDR3 sequence (DNA): TGTGCCAGCAGTTTCTCAGGATCCTACGAGCAGTACTTC.

This rearrangement joins TRBV7-2 to TRBJ2-3; possible D gene TRBD2, 5 bases. The germline V gene has CDR1 SGHTA and CDR2 FQGNSA. The CDR3 has 14 residues. With 3 bases removed from V and 0 bases from J, the gap between germline ends came to 7 bases. CDR3 amino acids: CASSFGLSTDTQYF. The CDR3 region has the DNA TGTGCCAGCAGCTTTGGACTTAGCACAGATACGCAGTATTTT.

Of note for this clone: Additional DNA sequences in this sample encode the identical CDR3. The chain recombines TRBV5-1 with TRBJ2-3, with TRBD1 matching over 8 bases. V lost 5 bases, J lost 2 bases, and 7 bases stayed unmatched. The germline CDR1 and CDR2 sequences are SGHRS and YFSETQ. This CDR3 has 15 residues. CDR3 in DNA: TGCGCCAGCAGGTTGACAGGGGCCCACACAGATACGCAGTATTTT. Its protein is CASRLTGAHTDTQYF.

This clone has a handful of counts. The DNA of the CDR3 is TGCGCCAGCAGTGAGCCTCGCACAGATACGCAGTATTTT. Translation gives CASSEPRTDTQYF. The V and J genes are TRBV10-2 and TRBJ2-3; D not certain. The V and J ends lost 2 bases and 1 base respectively, with 4 bases between them. Germline V gives CDR1 WSHSY, CDR2 SAAADI. The CDR3 consists of 13 residues.

V and J are TRBV10-3 and TRBJ1-4; TRBD1 matches at 9 bases. After removal of 1 base from V and 4 bases from J, the junction contained 1 base not matched to a gene. CDR1 and CDR2 (germline): ENHRY, SYGVKD. CDR3 length: 15 amino acids. DNA of the CDR3: TGTGCCATCAGTGAGTGGGGACAGGGTAATGAAAAACTGTTTTTT. This encodes CAISEWGQGNEKLFF.

V is TRBV11-2 and J is TRBJ1-1; unclear D gene. The CDR3 consists of 12 residues. Per the germline V gene, CDR1 is SGHAT and CDR2 is FQNNGV. The germline V and J ends were trimmed by 2 bases and 11 bases, with 12 bases remaining between them. The CDR3 DNA sequence: TGTGCCAGCAGCTTATCCGGGATTGGGGCTTTCTTT. It is translated as CASSLSGIGAFF.

This clone was observed a single time. The chain combines TRBV7-9 with TRBJ2-7, with 11 bases aligning to TRBD2. The germline gives CDR1 SEHNR, CDR2 FQNEAQ (reference sequence). The CDR3 has 14 residues. The J segment lost 2 bases and the V segment lost 10 bases, leaving 7 bases of the junction unmatched. The CDR3 is CAIRGLAGTYEQYF. The CDR3 bases are TGTGCCATCCGAGGACTAGCGGGTACCTACGAGCAGTACTTC.

This sequence joins TRBV6-6 and TRBJ2-1, with TRBD2 identical over 9 bases. This CDR3 region has 14 residues. In germline, CDR1 is MNHNY, CDR2 SVGAGI (reference sequence). The J segment lost 10 bases and the V segment lost 3 bases, leaving 7 bases of the junction unmatched. The chain's CDR3 is CASSYASGVREQFF. As DNA, the CDR3 is TGTGCCAGCAGTTATGCTAGCGGGGTCCGCGAGCAGTTCTTC.

The V gene is TRBV7-6, the J gene TRBJ1-4; no definite D call. CDR3 size: 14 residues. Germline CDR1 reads SGHVS; CDR2 reads FNYEAQ. V dropped 5 bases and J dropped 0 bases, with 7 bases sitting between them. CDR3 DNA sequence: TGTGCCAGCAGCCAACAGTCAACTAATGAAAAACTGTTTTTT. Amino acid sequence: CASSQQSTNEKLFF.

This clone has only one observation. The rearrangement joins TRBV5-1 to TRBJ1-2; D gene ambiguous. Trimming pared 0 bases from V and 7 bases from J, leaving 13 bases between. The CDR3 runs 14 residues. The germline V gene encodes CDR1 SGHRS and CDR2 YFSETQ. In nucleotides, the CDR3 is TGCGCCAGCAGCTTGGCCTCAGGAATGCGTGGCTACACCTTC. Translating gives CASSLASGMRGYTF.

The chain joins TRBV14 to TRBJ1-1; D is perhaps TRBD1 (6 bases). The V gene lost 1 base and the J gene lost 0 bases, with 6 bases spanning the gap. The CDR3 length is 14 residues. From germline, CDR1 is SGHDN and CDR2 FVKESK. The CDR3 DNA reads as TGTGCCAGCAGCCAAGGGACAGTGAACACTGAAGCTTTCTTT. Protein product: CASSQGTVNTEAFF.

V usage is TRBV11-2 and J usage is TRBJ2-1; 7 nucleotides agree with TRBD2. The ends lost 1 base at V and 9 bases at J; junction bases unmatched: 18. The CDR3 is 18 residues long. Germline CDR1 SGHAT, CDR2 FQNNGV. CDR3 nucleotide sequence: TGTGCCAGCAGCTTAGTCCCCGTCGGTGCGGGAGTTGACGGTGAGCAGTTCTTC. Amino acid sequence: CASSLVPVGAGVDGEQFF.